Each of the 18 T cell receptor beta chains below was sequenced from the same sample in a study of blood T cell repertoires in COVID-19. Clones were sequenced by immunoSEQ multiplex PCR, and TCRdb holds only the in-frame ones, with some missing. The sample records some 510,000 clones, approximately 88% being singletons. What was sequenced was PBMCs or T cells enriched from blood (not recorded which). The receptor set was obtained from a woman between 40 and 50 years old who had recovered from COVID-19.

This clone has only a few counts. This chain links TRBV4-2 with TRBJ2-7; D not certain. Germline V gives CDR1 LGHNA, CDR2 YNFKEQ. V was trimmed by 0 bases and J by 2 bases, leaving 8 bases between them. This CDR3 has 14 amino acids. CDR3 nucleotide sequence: TGTGCCAGCAGCCAAGATTCCCTTGCCTACGAGCAGTACTTC. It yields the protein CASSQDSLAYEQYF.

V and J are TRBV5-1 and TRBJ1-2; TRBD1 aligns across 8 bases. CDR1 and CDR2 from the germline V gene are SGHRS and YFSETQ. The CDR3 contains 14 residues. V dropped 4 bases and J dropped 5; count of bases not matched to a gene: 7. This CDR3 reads CASSVGTGLYGYTF. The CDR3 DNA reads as TGCGCCAGCAGCGTAGGGACAGGTCTTTATGGCTACACCTTC.

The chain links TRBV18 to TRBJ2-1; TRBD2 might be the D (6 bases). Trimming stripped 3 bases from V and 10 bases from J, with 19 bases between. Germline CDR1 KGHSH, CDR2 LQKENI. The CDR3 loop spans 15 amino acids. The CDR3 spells CASSPRGRGGREQFF. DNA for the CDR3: TGTGCCAGCTCACCGCGGGGTCGAGGCGGGCGGGAGCAGTTCTTC.

The CDR3 DNA reads as TGTGCCAGCAGTTTAGTACAACAGGGGGCGGCTTTCTTT. Its protein is CASSLVQQGAAFF. The chain carries TRBV12-3 or TRBV12-4 and TRBJ1-1, with 9 bases aligning to TRBD1. The ends lost 1 base at V and 11 bases at J; junction bases unmatched: 5. The CDR3 has 13 amino acids.

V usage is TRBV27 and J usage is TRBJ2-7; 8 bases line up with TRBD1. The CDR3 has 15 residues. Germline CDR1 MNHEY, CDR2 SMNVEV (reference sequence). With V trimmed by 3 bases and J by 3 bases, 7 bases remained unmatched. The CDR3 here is CASSFVAGGNYEQYF. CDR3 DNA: TGTGCCAGCAGTTTCGTAGCAGGGGGCAACTACGAGCAGTACTTC.

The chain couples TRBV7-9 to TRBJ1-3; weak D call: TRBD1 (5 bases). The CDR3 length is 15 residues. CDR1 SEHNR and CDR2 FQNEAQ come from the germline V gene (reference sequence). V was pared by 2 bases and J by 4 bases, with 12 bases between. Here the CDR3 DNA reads TGTGCCAGCAGCTTATTTCGGGGGGACGGAAACACCATATATTTT. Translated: CASSLFRGDGNTIYF.

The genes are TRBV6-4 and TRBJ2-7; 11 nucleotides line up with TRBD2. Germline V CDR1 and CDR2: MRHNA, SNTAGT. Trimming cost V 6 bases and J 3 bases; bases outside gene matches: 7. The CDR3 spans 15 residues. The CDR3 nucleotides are TGTGCCAGCAGCCCCCTAGCGGGAGGTTTCTACGAGCAGTACTTC. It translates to CASSPLAGGFYEQYF.

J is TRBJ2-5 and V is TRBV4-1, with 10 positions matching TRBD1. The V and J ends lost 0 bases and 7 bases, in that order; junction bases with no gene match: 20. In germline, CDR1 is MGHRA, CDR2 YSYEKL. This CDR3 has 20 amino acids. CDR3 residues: CASSQDAGTGAGPGPATQYF. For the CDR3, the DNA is TGCGCCAGCAGCCAAGATGCGGGGACAGGGGCGGGACCGGGTCCTGCGACCCAGTACTTC.

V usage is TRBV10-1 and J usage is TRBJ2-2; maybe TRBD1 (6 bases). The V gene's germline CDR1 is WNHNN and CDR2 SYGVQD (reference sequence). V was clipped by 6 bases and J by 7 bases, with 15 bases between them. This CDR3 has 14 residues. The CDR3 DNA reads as TGCGCCAGCAGAACAGGGACGGGGAACGGGGAGCTGTTTTTT. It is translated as CASRTGTGNGELFF.

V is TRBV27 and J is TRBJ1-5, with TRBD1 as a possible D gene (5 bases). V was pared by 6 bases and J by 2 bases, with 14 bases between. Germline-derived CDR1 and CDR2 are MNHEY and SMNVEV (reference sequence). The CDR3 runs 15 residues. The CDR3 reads CASSLGATGNQPQHF. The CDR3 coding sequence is TGTGCCAGCAGCCTTGGGGCGACAGGCAATCAGCCCCAGCATTTT.

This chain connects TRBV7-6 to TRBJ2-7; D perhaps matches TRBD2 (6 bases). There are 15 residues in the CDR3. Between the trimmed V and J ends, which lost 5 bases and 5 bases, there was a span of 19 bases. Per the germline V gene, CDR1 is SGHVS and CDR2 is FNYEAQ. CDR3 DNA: TGTGCCAGCAGCCTAGACGGGAGTTTGATAAACGAGCAGTACTTC. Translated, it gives CASSLDGSLINEQYF.

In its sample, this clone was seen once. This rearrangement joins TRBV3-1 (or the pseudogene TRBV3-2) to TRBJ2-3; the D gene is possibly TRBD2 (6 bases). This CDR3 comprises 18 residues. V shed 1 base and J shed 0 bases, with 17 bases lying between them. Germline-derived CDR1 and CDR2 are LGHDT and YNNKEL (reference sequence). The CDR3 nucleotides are TGTGCCAGCAGCCAAGCCCCCGGGAGATATGCTAGCACAGATACGCAGTATTTT. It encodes CASSQAPGRYASTDTQYF.

The CDR3 DNA sequence: TGTGCCAGCAGCTTAGGCCCGTATGAGCAGTTCTTC. Amino acids: CASSLGPYEQFF. The gene calls are TRBV13 and TRBJ2-1; D not resolved. The CDR3 covers 12 residues. The germline CDR1 and CDR2 sequences are PRHDT and FYEKMQ (reference sequence). V lost 0 bases and J 8 bases, leaving 5 bases between the germline ends.

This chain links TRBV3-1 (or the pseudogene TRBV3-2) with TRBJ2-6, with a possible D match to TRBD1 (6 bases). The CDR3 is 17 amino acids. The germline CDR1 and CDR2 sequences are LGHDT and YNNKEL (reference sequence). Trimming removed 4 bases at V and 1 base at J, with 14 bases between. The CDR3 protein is CASSPSGALSGANVLTF. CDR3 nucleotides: TGTGCCAGCAGCCCCTCAGGGGCGTTATCTGGGGCCAACGTCCTGACTTTC.

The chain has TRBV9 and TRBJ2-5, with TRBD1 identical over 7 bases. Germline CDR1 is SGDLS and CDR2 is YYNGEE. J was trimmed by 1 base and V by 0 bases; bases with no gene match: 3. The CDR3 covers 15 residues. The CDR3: CASSVATGPQETQYF. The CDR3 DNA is TGTGCCAGCAGCGTAGCGACAGGGCCCCAAGAGACCCAGTACTTC.

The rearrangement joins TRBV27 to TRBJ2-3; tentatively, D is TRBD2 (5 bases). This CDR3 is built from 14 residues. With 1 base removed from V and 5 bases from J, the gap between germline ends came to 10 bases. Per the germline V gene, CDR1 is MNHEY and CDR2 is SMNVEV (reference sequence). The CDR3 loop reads CASSLLGEGDTQYF. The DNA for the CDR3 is TGTGCCAGCAGTTTATTGGGAGAGGGAGATACGCAGTATTTT.

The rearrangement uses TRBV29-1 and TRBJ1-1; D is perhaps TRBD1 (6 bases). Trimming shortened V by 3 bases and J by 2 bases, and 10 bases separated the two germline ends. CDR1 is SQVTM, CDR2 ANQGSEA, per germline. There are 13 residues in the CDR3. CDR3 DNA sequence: TGCAGCGTTGAGATAGGGGGAAACACTGAAGCTTTCTTT. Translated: CSVEIGGNTEAFF.

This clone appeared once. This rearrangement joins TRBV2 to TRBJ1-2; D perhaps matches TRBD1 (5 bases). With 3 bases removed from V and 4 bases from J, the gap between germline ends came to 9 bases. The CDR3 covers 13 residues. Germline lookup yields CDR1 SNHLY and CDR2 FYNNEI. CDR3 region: CASSDPGIYGYTF. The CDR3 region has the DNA TGTGCCAGCAGTGACCCAGGGATCTATGGCTACACCTTC.